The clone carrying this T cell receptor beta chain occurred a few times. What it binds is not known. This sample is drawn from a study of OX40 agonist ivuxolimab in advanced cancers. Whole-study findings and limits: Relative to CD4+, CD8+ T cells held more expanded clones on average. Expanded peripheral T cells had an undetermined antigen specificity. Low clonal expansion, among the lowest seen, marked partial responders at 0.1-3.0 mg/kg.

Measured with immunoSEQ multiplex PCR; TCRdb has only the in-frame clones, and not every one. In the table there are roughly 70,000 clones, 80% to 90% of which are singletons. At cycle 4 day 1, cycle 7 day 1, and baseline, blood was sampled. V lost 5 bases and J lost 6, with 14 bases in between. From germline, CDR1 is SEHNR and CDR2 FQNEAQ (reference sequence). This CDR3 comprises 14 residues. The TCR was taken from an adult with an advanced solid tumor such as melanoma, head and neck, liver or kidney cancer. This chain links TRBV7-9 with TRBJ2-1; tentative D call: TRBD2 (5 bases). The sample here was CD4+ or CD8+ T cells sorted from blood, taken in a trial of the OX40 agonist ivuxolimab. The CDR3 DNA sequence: TGTGCCAGCAGCCCATTAGCGAGCTTCAATGAGCAGTTCTTC. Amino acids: CASSPLASFNEQFF.